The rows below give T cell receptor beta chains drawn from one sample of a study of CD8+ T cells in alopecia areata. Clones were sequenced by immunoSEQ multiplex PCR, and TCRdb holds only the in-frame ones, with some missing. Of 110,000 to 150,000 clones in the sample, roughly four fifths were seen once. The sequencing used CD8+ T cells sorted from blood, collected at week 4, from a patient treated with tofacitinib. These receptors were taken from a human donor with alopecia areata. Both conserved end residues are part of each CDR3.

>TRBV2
CASRVGNTAPEQFF
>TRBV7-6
CAGSLMDSGGPNIQYF
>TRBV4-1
CASSQWEGLDRSYEQYF
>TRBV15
CATSRDPLPAGTDTQYF
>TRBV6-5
CASRGMDYEQYF
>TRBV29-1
CSVGRDGVTGELFF
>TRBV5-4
CASSGTGGYEQYF
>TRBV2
CASSDRTGTSGPTDTQYF
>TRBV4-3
CASSQEIGQGLDEQYF
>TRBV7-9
CASSLGGQPQHF
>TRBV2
CASSESLTDTQYF
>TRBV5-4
CASSLGDRGAEAFF
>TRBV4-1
CASSQDGHEQYF
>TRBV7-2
CASSFTSGGVVDTQYF
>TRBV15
CATRGDGGEVRARTDTQYF